The clone carrying this T cell receptor (beta chain) was recorded many times. Antigen: not known. Generated by immunoSEQ multiplex PCR, the TCRdb table keeps only in-frame clones and is missing some. The sample gives some 50,000 clones, none seen only once, and the top ten clones hold around 2.2%. The data derive from a study of T cells after posttransplantation cyclophosphamide. General study results and limits: TRB clonality was highly associated with recipient CMV seropositivity and reactivation. Later post-transplant blood repertoires were often dominated by donor CD8+ memory clones. TRB overlap between skin or GI tissue T cells and blood was limited.

Germline assignment: CDR1 MDHEN and CDR2 SYDVKM. The CDR3 has 13 residues. The V end was cut by 5 bases, the J end by 6 bases, with 13 bases between. The sample consisted of PBMCs. The sequence came from a man in his forties or fifties in good health, CMV-negative, and a related stem cell transplant donor. The rearrangement uses TRBV28 and TRBJ2-5; D possibly corresponds to TRBD1 (5 bases). This chain's CDR3 is CASSPGPGQTQYF. The CDR3 bases are TGTGCCAGCAGTCCAGGACCAGGGCAGACCCAGTACTTC.